These T cell receptor beta chains were read from a single sample in a study of Ad26.COV2.S vaccination and SARS-CoV-2 variants. Clones were read by immunoSEQ multiplex PCR, and TCRdb kept only the in-frame ones, dropping some. Of roughly 350,000 clones listed, approximately 86% are singletons. Source: peripheral blood, taken in a trial of Ad26.COV2.S vaccine versus placebo. The receptors shown here come from a person aged 18-60 years who received the Ad26.COV2.S COVID-19 vaccine or a placebo. Each CDR3 is given with its conserved first and last residue. Each record gives: clone size, V gene, J gene, CDR3 protein. Clone size is shown for a subset of rows, as once, few, many or a class of expanded clone.

clone_size: -
v_call: TRBV13
j_call: TRBJ1-5
cdr3_aa: CASSHRRGQPQHF

clone_size: -
v_call: TRBV4-1
j_call: TRBJ1-4
cdr3_aa: CASSQDTQKLFF

clone_size: -
v_call: TRBV11-2
j_call: TRBJ1-2
cdr3_aa: CASSLDSGGFYGYTF

clone_size: -
v_call: TRBV28
j_call: TRBJ1-4
cdr3_aa: CASSPPGQEEKLFF

clone_size: -
v_call: TRBV6-6
j_call: TRBJ1-2
cdr3_aa: CASSSRQGDGYTF

clone_size: -
v_call: TRBV11-3
j_call: TRBJ2-1
cdr3_aa: CASSPGEGHYNEQFF

clone_size: -
v_call: TRBV7-6
j_call: TRBJ2-2
cdr3_aa: CASSHVSPGELFF

clone_size: -
v_call: TRBV19
j_call: TRBJ1-5
cdr3_aa: CASTRDREYHQPQHF

clone_size: once
v_call: TRBV9
j_call: TRBJ2-7
cdr3_aa: CASSGGSIYEQYF

clone_size: -
v_call: TRBV6-1
j_call: TRBJ1-1
cdr3_aa: CASSDLPGNTEAFF

clone_size: -
v_call: TRBV18
j_call: TRBJ2-7
cdr3_aa: CASSPPPSGSYEQYF

clone_size: -
v_call: TRBV5-1
j_call: TRBJ2-5
cdr3_aa: CASRNFGDPQETQYF

clone_size: -
v_call: TRBV18
j_call: TRBJ2-3
cdr3_aa: CASSPEGFQQYF

clone_size: -
v_call: TRBV5-6
j_call: TRBJ1-1
cdr3_aa: CASSLQGGWSTEAFF

clone_size: -
v_call: TRBV29-1
j_call: TRBJ2-7
cdr3_aa: CSGGPHSYEQYF

clone_size: -
v_call: TRBV4-2
j_call: TRBJ2-3
cdr3_aa: CASSQDGDTQYF

clone_size: once
v_call: TRBV5-1
j_call: TRBJ2-7
cdr3_aa: CASSFGQLAGVDEQYF

clone_size: -
v_call: TRBV30
j_call: TRBJ1-5
cdr3_aa: CAWSTVREGASNQPQHF

clone_size: -
v_call: TRBV3-1/TRBV3-2
j_call: TRBJ1-2
cdr3_aa: CASSPGYEGYTF

clone_size: -
v_call: TRBV24-1
j_call: TRBJ2-7
cdr3_aa: CATSDFGQSGEQYF

clone_size: -
v_call: TRBV9
j_call: TRBJ2-3
cdr3_aa: CASSVIISGLATDTQYF

clone_size: -
v_call: TRBV7-8
j_call: TRBJ2-2
cdr3_aa: CASSLTEQYTGELFF

clone_size: -
v_call: TRBV2
j_call: TRBJ2-3
cdr3_aa: CASRETGDTQYF

clone_size: once
v_call: TRBV9
j_call: TRBJ2-7
cdr3_aa: CASSVADRGREQYF

clone_size: -
v_call: TRBV2
j_call: TRBJ2-2
cdr3_aa: CASILGRTGELFF

clone_size: -
v_call: TRBV24-1
j_call: TRBJ1-3
cdr3_aa: CATSDSRGGALSGNTIYF

clone_size: -
v_call: TRBV11-3
j_call: TRBJ2-1
cdr3_aa: CASSGGPNYNEQFF

clone_size: many
v_call: TRBV28
j_call: TRBJ1-5
cdr3_aa: CASRPGRRNQPQHF

clone_size: -
v_call: TRBV13
j_call: TRBJ2-7
cdr3_aa: CASSHRQGSAYEQYF

clone_size: -
v_call: TRBV12-5
j_call: TRBJ1-2
cdr3_aa: CASGLDTGHYGYTF

clone_size: -
v_call: TRBV25-1
j_call: TRBJ2-1
cdr3_aa: CASSNYNEQFF

clone_size: -
v_call: TRBV28
j_call: TRBJ1-2
cdr3_aa: CASRRYGYTF

clone_size: once
v_call: TRBV27
j_call: TRBJ1-5
cdr3_aa: CASSTGAWDQPQHF

clone_size: -
v_call: TRBV18
j_call: TRBJ1-5
cdr3_aa: CASSPSGWAQPQHF